The rows below give T cell receptor beta chains drawn from one sample of a study of T cell responses to AZD1222 COVID-19 vaccine. TCRdb's table, derived via immunoSEQ multiplex PCR, lists solely in-frame clones and lacks some. The data contain some 120,000 clones, around 85% of them singletons. This sample comprised peripheral blood, obtained on day 0 of AZD1222 vaccination. The receptors derive from an adult in good health. Each CDR3 is given with its conserved first and last residue. D genes are given only for firm matches. The size field is filled for only some rows; it gives once, few, many or a size class.

D gene: TRBD2
CDR3 length: 15
J gene: TRBJ2-1
V gene: TRBV2
clone size: -
CDR3 DNA: TGTGCCAGCAGTGGGGAAGCGGGAGCCTGGGATGAGCAGTTCTTC
CDR3 protein: CASSGEAGAWDEQFF

D gene: TRBD1
CDR3 length: 13
J gene: TRBJ2-1
V gene: TRBV6-5
clone size: -
CDR3 DNA: TGTGCCAGCAGGCTGGGACAGTTCAATGAGCAGTTCTTC
CDR3 protein: CASRLGQFNEQFF

D gene: TRBD2
CDR3 length: 16
J gene: TRBJ2-1
V gene: TRBV5-1
clone size: -
CDR3 DNA: TGCGCCAGCAGCTTCGATGCTAGCGGGGGGCACAATGAGCAGTTCTTC
CDR3 protein: CASSFDASGGHNEQFF

D gene: TRBD1
CDR3 length: 12
J gene: TRBJ2-1
V gene: TRBV6-1
clone size: -
CDR3 DNA: TGTGCCAGCAGTGAGGACAGGGAAGAGCAGTTCTTC
CDR3 protein: CASSEDREEQFF

D gene: TRBD1
CDR3 length: 17
J gene: TRBJ1-3
V gene: TRBV5-1
clone size: -
CDR3 DNA: TGCGCCAGCAGTTTTGACCAGGGGGTACTTTCTGGAAACACCATATATTTT
CDR3 protein: CASSFDQGVLSGNTIYF

D gene: -
CDR3 length: 13
J gene: TRBJ1-2
V gene: TRBV7-9
clone size: -
CDR3 DNA: TGTGCCAGCAGCTTAGGAGGGACCTATGGCTACACCTTC
CDR3 protein: CASSLGGTYGYTF

D gene: TRBD1
CDR3 length: 16
J gene: TRBJ1-1
V gene: TRBV9
clone size: many
CDR3 DNA: TGTGCCAGCAGTCGTGGTACCGGGACAGGGCACACTGAAGCTTTCTTT
CDR3 protein: CASSRGTGTGHTEAFF

D gene: -
CDR3 length: 13
J gene: TRBJ1-2
V gene: TRBV18
clone size: -
CDR3 DNA: TGTGCCAGCTCACCCCCTCTGGACGATGGCTACACCTTC
CDR3 protein: CASSPPLDDGYTF

D gene: -
CDR3 length: 15
J gene: TRBJ1-1
V gene: TRBV7-6
clone size: once
CDR3 DNA: TGTGCCAGCAGCTTAGCGCTACCGATGAACACTGAAGCTTTCTTT
CDR3 protein: CASSLALPMNTEAFF

D gene: TRBD1
CDR3 length: 13
J gene: TRBJ2-3
V gene: TRBV7-9
clone size: -
CDR3 DNA: TGTGCCAGCAGCCCACCGACAGGGCATACGCAGTATTTT
CDR3 protein: CASSPPTGHTQYF

D gene: -
CDR3 length: 14
J gene: TRBJ2-7
V gene: TRBV5-1
clone size: few
CDR3 DNA: TGCGCCAGCAGCTTGGCAGGGGCCGAGAACGAGCAGTACTTC
CDR3 protein: CASSLAGAENEQYF

D gene: TRBD1
CDR3 length: 14
J gene: TRBJ2-7
V gene: TRBV11-3
clone size: once
CDR3 DNA: TGTGCCAGCAGCTTCCGGGACAGACCTCTGGAGCAGTACTTC
CDR3 protein: CASSFRDRPLEQYF

D gene: TRBD2
CDR3 length: 15
J gene: TRBJ2-3
V gene: TRBV7-8
clone size: -
CDR3 DNA: TGTGCCAGCAGCACGAGTAGCGGGGGCACAGATACGCAGTATTTT
CDR3 protein: CASSTSSGGTDTQYF

D gene: TRBD2
CDR3 length: 16
J gene: TRBJ2-5
V gene: TRBV7-9
clone size: -
CDR3 DNA: TGTGCCAGCAATAGCGGGGAAGCGGGAGCCAGGGAGACCCAGTACTTC
CDR3 protein: CASNSGEAGARETQYF

D gene: -
CDR3 length: 14
J gene: TRBJ2-1
V gene: TRBV5-4
clone size: few
CDR3 DNA: TGTGCCAGCTCTGTCGAGTGGGGCAACAATGAGCAGTTCTTC
CDR3 protein: CASSVEWGNNEQFF

D gene: TRBD2
CDR3 length: 18
J gene: TRBJ2-5
V gene: TRBV24-1
clone size: -
CDR3 DNA: TGTGCCACCCGCGGGGGTAAAACGGGACTAGCGGGGGGGGAGACCCAGTACTTC
CDR3 protein: CATRGGKTGLAGGETQYF

D gene: -
CDR3 length: 15
J gene: TRBJ2-7
V gene: TRBV6-2/TRBV6-3
clone size: -
CDR3 DNA: TGTGCCAGCAGTTACGGGACTTGGGGGGCCTACGAGCAGTACTTC
CDR3 protein: CASSYGTWGAYEQYF

D gene: TRBD2
CDR3 length: 15
J gene: TRBJ2-5
V gene: TRBV14
clone size: once
CDR3 DNA: TGTGCCAGCAGCTACACTAGCGGGACACAAGAGACCCAGTACTTC
CDR3 protein: CASSYTSGTQETQYF

D gene: TRBD1
CDR3 length: 13
J gene: TRBJ1-1
V gene: TRBV27
clone size: few
CDR3 DNA: TGTGCCAGCAGTTACCGGGACAGGGCTGAAGCTTTCTTT
CDR3 protein: CASSYRDRAEAFF

D gene: -
CDR3 length: 15
J gene: TRBJ1-1
V gene: TRBV7-2
clone size: once
CDR3 DNA: TGTGCCAGCAGCTTAACGTGGAGAGGGACCACTGAAGCTTTCTTT
CDR3 protein: CASSLTWRGTTEAFF

D gene: TRBD1
CDR3 length: 15
J gene: TRBJ1-2
V gene: TRBV7-8
clone size: -
CDR3 DNA: TGTGCCAGCAGCAGAAACCAGGGACAGGGGGATGGCTACACCTTC
CDR3 protein: CASSRNQGQGDGYTF

D gene: -
CDR3 length: 15
J gene: TRBJ2-5
V gene: TRBV2
clone size: -
CDR3 DNA: TGTGCCAGCATCAGGAACGAAGTGAAGGAAGAGACCCAGTACTTC
CDR3 protein: CASIRNEVKEETQYF

D gene: -
CDR3 length: 13
J gene: TRBJ2-7
V gene: TRBV6-6
clone size: once
CDR3 DNA: TGTGCCAGCAGTTTCACCCGGCTCAACGAGCAGTACTTC
CDR3 protein: CASSFTRLNEQYF

D gene: TRBD1
CDR3 length: 14
J gene: TRBJ1-3
V gene: TRBV11-3
clone size: -
CDR3 DNA: TGTGCCAGCAGCCGCGACAGGGGGGCAGACACCATATATTTT
CDR3 protein: CASSRDRGADTIYF

D gene: -
CDR3 length: 16
J gene: TRBJ2-2
V gene: TRBV7-8
clone size: -
CDR3 DNA: TGTGCCAGCGTGGTCGGGCTCCTGAGGAATACCGGGGAGCTGTTTTTT
CDR3 protein: CASVVGLLRNTGELFF

D gene: TRBD1
CDR3 length: 15
J gene: TRBJ1-3
V gene: TRBV18
clone size: -
CDR3 DNA: TGTGCCACCATAGCGGACAGGGGCACCGGAAACACCATATATTTT
CDR3 protein: CATIADRGTGNTIYF

D gene: -
CDR3 length: 15
J gene: TRBJ2-7
V gene: TRBV4-1
clone size: -
CDR3 DNA: TGCGCCAGCAGCCAAGATCGGGAAGGGGTCTACGAGCAGTACTTC
CDR3 protein: CASSQDREGVYEQYF

D gene: TRBD1
CDR3 length: 13
J gene: TRBJ1-5
V gene: TRBV11-2
clone size: once
CDR3 DNA: TGTGCCAGCAGCTCACAGGGGGCCCAGCCCCAGCATTTT
CDR3 protein: CASSSQGAQPQHF

D gene: -
CDR3 length: 14
J gene: TRBJ1-2
V gene: TRBV5-1
clone size: few
CDR3 DNA: TGCGCCAGCAGCCTCCGGGGCAGGGGAGGCGGCTACACCTTC
CDR3 protein: CASSLRGRGGGYTF

D gene: TRBD2
CDR3 length: 16
J gene: TRBJ2-2
V gene: TRBV3-1/TRBV3-2
clone size: few
CDR3 DNA: TGTGCCAGCAGAGATAATGGCGGGGGGCCGGGCGGGGAGCTGTTTTTT
CDR3 protein: CASRDNGGGPGGELFF

D gene: TRBD1
CDR3 length: 17
J gene: TRBJ2-1
V gene: TRBV9
clone size: -
CDR3 DNA: TGTGCCAGCAGCGCGGGGGACAGGGTTTTTGTACACAATGAGCAGTTCTTC
CDR3 protein: CASSAGDRVFVHNEQFF

D gene: -
CDR3 length: 14
J gene: TRBJ1-2
V gene: TRBV20-1
clone size: -
CDR3 DNA: TGCAGTGCTAGTGGGCTTGGGGGGGTCTATGGCTACACCTTC
CDR3 protein: CSASGLGGVYGYTF

D gene: TRBD2
CDR3 length: 16
J gene: TRBJ2-7
V gene: TRBV7-6
clone size: -
CDR3 DNA: TGTGCCAGCAGCGGTCTAGCGGGAGTCGCATATGGCGAGCAGTACTTC
CDR3 protein: CASSGLAGVAYGEQYF

D gene: -
CDR3 length: 13
J gene: TRBJ1-1
V gene: TRBV12-3/TRBV12-4
clone size: -
CDR3 DNA: TGTGCCAGCAGTCCTTGGGAGGGCACTGAAGCTTTCTTT
CDR3 protein: CASSPWEGTEAFF

D gene: TRBD2
CDR3 length: 18
J gene: TRBJ2-7
V gene: TRBV18
clone size: -
CDR3 DNA: TGTGCCAGCTCACCGATGACTAGCGGGGGCGGCAGCTCCTACGAGCAGTACTTC
CDR3 protein: CASSPMTSGGGSSYEQYF

D gene: -
CDR3 length: 13
J gene: TRBJ1-2
V gene: TRBV29-1
clone size: -
CDR3 DNA: TGCAGCGTTGATACTCGGACGGTCTATGGCTACACCTTC
CDR3 protein: CSVDTRTVYGYTF

D gene: -
CDR3 length: 15
J gene: TRBJ1-6
V gene: TRBV7-9
clone size: -
CDR3 DNA: TGTGCCAGCAGCTTTTATAGGCAGGGAGCCTCACCCCTCCACTTT
CDR3 protein: CASSFYRQGASPLHF

D gene: -
CDR3 length: 14
J gene: TRBJ1-1
V gene: TRBV18
clone size: -
CDR3 DNA: TGTGCCAGCTCATCCCGGACAAGGGAGACTGAAGCTTTCTTT
CDR3 protein: CASSSRTRETEAFF

D gene: -
CDR3 length: 16
J gene: TRBJ1-4
V gene: TRBV27
clone size: -
CDR3 DNA: TGTGCCAGCAGTTCGGCACCCCCCGTTCGGGTTGAAAAACTGTTTTTT
CDR3 protein: CASSSAPPVRVEKLFF

D gene: TRBD2
CDR3 length: 19
J gene: TRBJ2-5
V gene: TRBV24-1
clone size: -
CDR3 DNA: TGTGCCACCAGTGATTTGTCACCTAGCGGGGGCCCAAGACAAGAGACCCAGTACTTC
CDR3 protein: CATSDLSPSGGPRQETQYF

D gene: -
CDR3 length: 11
J gene: TRBJ1-1
V gene: TRBV20-1
clone size: -
CDR3 DNA: TGCAGGGGAGTGATGAGCACTGAAGCTTTCTTT
CDR3 protein: CRGVMSTEAFF

D gene: -
CDR3 length: 14
J gene: TRBJ1-2
V gene: TRBV5-1
clone size: -
CDR3 DNA: TGCGCCAGCAGCTTGAGGACTGACGGCTATGGCTACACCTTC
CDR3 protein: CASSLRTDGYGYTF

D gene: -
CDR3 length: 14
J gene: TRBJ1-1
V gene: TRBV27
clone size: -
CDR3 DNA: TGTGCCAGCAGACTACCTGGGGGGAACACTGAAGCTTTCTTT
CDR3 protein: CASRLPGGNTEAFF

D gene: TRBD1
CDR3 length: 14
J gene: TRBJ1-1
V gene: TRBV9
clone size: -
CDR3 DNA: TGTGCCAGCAGCGTAACACAGGGGGCGGCTGAAGCTTTCTTT
CDR3 protein: CASSVTQGAAEAFF

D gene: -
CDR3 length: 13
J gene: TRBJ2-1
V gene: TRBV6-1
clone size: -
CDR3 DNA: TGTGCCAGCAGTGAATTTGCCCGCTCGGATCAGTTCTTC
CDR3 protein: CASSEFARSDQFF

D gene: -
CDR3 length: 14
J gene: TRBJ1-2
V gene: TRBV3-1/TRBV3-2
clone size: -
CDR3 DNA: TGTGCCAGCAGCAGACAACAGAACTCCTATGGCTACACCTTC
CDR3 protein: CASSRQQNSYGYTF

D gene: TRBD1
CDR3 length: 17
J gene: TRBJ2-7
V gene: TRBV4-1
clone size: -
CDR3 DNA: TGCGCCAGCAGCCAATTCCCCCCAACAGGGGTAAGGCACGAGCAGTACTTC
CDR3 protein: CASSQFPPTGVRHEQYF

D gene: -
CDR3 length: 13
J gene: TRBJ2-7
V gene: TRBV24-1
clone size: -
CDR3 DNA: TGTGCCACCAGCAACCCTGGGTCCTACGAGCAGTACTTC
CDR3 protein: CATSNPGSYEQYF

D gene: -
CDR3 length: 14
J gene: TRBJ2-1
V gene: TRBV7-2
clone size: -
CDR3 DNA: TGTGCCAGCAGCTTAGGGGTAGCCGACAATGAGCAGTTCTTC
CDR3 protein: CASSLGVADNEQFF